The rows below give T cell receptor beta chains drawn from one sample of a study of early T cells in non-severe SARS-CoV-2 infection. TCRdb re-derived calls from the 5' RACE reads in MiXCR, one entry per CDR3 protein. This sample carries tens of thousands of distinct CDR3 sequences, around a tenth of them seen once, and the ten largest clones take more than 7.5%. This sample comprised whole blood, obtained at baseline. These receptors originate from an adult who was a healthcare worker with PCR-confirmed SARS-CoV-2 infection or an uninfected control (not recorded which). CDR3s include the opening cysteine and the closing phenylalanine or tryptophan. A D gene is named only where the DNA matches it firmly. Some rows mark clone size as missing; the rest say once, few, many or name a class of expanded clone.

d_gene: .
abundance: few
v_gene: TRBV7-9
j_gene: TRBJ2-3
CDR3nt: TGTGCCAGCAGCTCGGCCGCGAGGACCCGGGATACGCAGTATTTT
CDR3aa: CASSSAARTRDTQYF

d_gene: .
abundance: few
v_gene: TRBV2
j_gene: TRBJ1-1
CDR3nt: TGTGCCAGCAGTGAGGACGGGGACAAATCTAAGAAAGCTTTCTTT
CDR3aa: CASSEDGDKSKKAFF

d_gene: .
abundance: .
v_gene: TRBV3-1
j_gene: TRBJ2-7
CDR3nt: TGTGCCAGCAGCCAAGTGAGGGGGGGTACCCACGAGCAGTACTTC
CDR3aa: CASSQVRGGTHEQYF

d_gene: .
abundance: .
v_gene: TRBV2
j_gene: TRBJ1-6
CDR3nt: TGTGCCAGCAGAGAATGGACCGATTCACCCCTCCACTTT
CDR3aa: CASREWTDSPLHF

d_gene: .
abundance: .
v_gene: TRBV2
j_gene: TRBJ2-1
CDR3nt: TGTGCCAGCAGGGACGCCAGCTCCTACAATGAGCAGTTCTTC
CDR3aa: CASRDASSYNEQFF

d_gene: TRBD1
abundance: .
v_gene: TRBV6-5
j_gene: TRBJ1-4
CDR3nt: TGTGCCAGCAGCCCTTTTCCCAGACAGGGGGCGACTAATGAAAAACTGTTTTTT
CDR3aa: CASSPFPRQGATNEKLFF

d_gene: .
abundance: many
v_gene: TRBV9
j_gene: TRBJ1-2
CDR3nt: TGTGCCAGCAGCGTTACATACAGGGCTCACTATGGCTACACCTTC
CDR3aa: CASSVTYRAHYGYTF

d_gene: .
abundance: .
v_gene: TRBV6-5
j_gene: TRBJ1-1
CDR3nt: TGTGCCAGCAGTTATCTTGGACAAATGAACACTGAAGCTTTCTTT
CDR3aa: CASSYLGQMNTEAFF

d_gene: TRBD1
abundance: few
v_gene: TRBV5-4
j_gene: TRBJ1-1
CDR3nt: TGTGCCAGCAGCGAGGGACAGCGTAACACTGAAGCTTTCTTT
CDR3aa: CASSEGQRNTEAFF

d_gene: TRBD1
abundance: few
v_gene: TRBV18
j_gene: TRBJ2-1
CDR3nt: TGTGCCAGCTCACCACCGCAGGGGGCACGAAATGAGCAGTTCTTC
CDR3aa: CASSPPQGARNEQFF

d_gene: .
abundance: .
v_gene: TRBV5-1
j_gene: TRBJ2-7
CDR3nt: TGCGCCAGCAGCTTGTGGGGCACGGGCTCCTACGAGCAGTACTTC
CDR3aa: CASSLWGTGSYEQYF

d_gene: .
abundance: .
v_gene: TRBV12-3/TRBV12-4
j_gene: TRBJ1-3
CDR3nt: TGTGCCAGCAGGGCTATTATCTCTGAAAACACCATATATTTT
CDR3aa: CASRAIISENTIYF

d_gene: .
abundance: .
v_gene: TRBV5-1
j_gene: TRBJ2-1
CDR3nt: TGCGCCAGCTCAAAAGGGGGGAAGAGCAATGAGCAGTTCTTC
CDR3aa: CASSKGGKSNEQFF

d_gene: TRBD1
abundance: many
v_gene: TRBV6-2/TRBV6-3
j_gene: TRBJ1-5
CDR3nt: TGTGCCAGCAGTCGGACAGGGAGGAGTCAGCCCCAGCATTTT
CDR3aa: CASSRTGRSQPQHF

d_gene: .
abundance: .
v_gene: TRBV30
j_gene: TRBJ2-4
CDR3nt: TGTGCCTGGAGTGTAGGGTCACCGACAGGCCAAGAACCGATAGCCAAAAACATTCAGTACTTC
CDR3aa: CAWSVGSPTGQEPIAKNIQYF

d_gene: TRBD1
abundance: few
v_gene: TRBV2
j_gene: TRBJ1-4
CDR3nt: TGTGCCAGCAGTGCCCCCCGACAGGGGGCAGGAGAAAAACTGTTTTTT
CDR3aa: CASSAPRQGAGEKLFF

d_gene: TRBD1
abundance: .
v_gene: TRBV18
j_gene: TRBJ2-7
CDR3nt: TGTGCCAGCTCACCAATCCAGGGGGCTGGAGAGCAGTACTTC
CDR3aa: CASSPIQGAGEQYF

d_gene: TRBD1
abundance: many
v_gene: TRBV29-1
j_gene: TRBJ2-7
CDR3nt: TGCAGCGTCAGGACAGGACGATCCACCTACGAGCAGTACTTC
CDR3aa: CSVRTGRSTYEQYF

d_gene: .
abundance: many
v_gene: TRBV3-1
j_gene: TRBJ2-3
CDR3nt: TGTGCCAGCAGCCAAGATACTTCGGCCCGCACAGATACGCAGTATTTT
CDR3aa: CASSQDTSARTDTQYF

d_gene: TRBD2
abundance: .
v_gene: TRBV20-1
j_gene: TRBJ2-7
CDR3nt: TGCAGTGCCAGAACTGGGCGGGGGGGCCACGAGCAGTACTTC
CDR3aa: CSARTGRGGHEQYF

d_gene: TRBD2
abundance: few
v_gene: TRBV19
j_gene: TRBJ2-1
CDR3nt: TGTGCCAGTAGTATCTTCCTTGGACTAGACAATGAGCAGTTCTTC
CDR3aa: CASSIFLGLDNEQFF

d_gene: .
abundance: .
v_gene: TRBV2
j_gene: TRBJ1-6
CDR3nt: TGTGCCAGCAGTGGGACAGAGGTTTCACCCCTCCACTTT
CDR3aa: CASSGTEVSPLHF

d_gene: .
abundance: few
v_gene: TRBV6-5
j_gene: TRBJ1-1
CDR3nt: TGTGCCAGCAGTTACACTTGGACAGACCTCACTGAAGCTTTCTTT
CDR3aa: CASSYTWTDLTEAFF

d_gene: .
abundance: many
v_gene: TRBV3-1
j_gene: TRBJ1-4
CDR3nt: TGTGCCAGCAGCCAAGGTGGTGCAGGGCCGGCTGAAAAACTGTTTTTT
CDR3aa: CASSQGGAGPAEKLFF

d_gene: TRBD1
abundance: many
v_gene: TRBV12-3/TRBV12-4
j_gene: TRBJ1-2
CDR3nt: TGTGCCAGCAGAAAACAGGGGGACTATGGCTACACCTTC
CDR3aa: CASRKQGDYGYTF

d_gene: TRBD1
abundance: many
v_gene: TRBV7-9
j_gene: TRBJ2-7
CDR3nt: TGTGCCAGCAGCTTGGGACAGGGGATTGGCCCTAGCTTC
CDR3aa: CASSLGQGIGPSF

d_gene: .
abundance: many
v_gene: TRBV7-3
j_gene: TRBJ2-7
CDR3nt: TGTGCCAGCAGCCCAACAGGCAACCGGTACGACGAGCAGTACTTC
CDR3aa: CASSPTGNRYDEQYF

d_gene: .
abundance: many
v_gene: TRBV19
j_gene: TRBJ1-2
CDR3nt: TGTGCCAGTAGTATACAGGGGACTAACTATGGCTACACCTTC
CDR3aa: CASSIQGTNYGYTF

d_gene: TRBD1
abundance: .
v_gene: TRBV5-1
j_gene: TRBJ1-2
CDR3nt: TGCGCCAGCAGCTTGGTGACAGGGGACTATGGCTACACCTTC
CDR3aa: CASSLVTGDYGYTF

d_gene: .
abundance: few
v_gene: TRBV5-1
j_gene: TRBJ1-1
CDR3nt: TGCGCCAGCAGCACCCCGACGGGGAACACTGAAGCTTTCTTT
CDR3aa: CASSTPTGNTEAFF

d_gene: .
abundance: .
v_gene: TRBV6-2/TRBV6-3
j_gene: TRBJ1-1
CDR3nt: TGTGCCAGCAGCAACTCCGGGACGCCGAACACTGAAGCTTTCTTT
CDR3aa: CASSNSGTPNTEAFF

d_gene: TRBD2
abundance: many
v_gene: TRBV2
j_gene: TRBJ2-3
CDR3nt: TGTGCCAGCAGTGTATGGACTAGCGGGGGGAGTACAGATACGCAGTATTTT
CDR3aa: CASSVWTSGGSTDTQYF

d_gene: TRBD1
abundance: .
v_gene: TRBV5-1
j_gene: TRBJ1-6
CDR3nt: TGCGCCAGCAGCAGAAGACAGGGGAGCTCCTATAATTCACCCCTCCACTTT
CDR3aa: CASSRRQGSSYNSPLHF

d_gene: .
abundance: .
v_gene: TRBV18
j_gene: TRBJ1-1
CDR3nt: TGTGCCAGCTCACCAGGGCGGTGGAACACTGAAGCTTTCTTT
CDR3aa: CASSPGRWNTEAFF